Sequencing of this T cell receptor beta chain was carried out in a study of Graves' ophthalmopathy and Graves' hyperthyroidism. Serum thyroxine and TRAb, along with clinical symptoms, thyroid ultrasound and orbital computed tomography, were what diagnosis relied on. Germline CDR1 reads DFQATT; CDR2 reads SNEGSKA (reference sequence). The V gene lost 1 base and the J gene lost 6 bases, with 18 bases spanning the gap. The CDR3 sequence is 15 residues long. This clonotype has a count of ten or more. TCR beta CDR3 regions were amplified from RNA transcripts. Following a first-round RT-PCR that used HTBI primers, a second-round multiplex PCR was carried out. TCRdb reprocessed the multiplex PCR reads via MiXCR and lists one record per CDR3 protein. Seen here are some 400,000 distinct CDR3 sequences, approximately 20% observed once, and the top ten hold more than 1.5%.

The sample taken for sequencing was peripheral blood. The source is a woman in her late teens or twenties with Graves' ophthalmopathy. The rearrangement joins TRBV20-1 to TRBJ1-1, with D unresolved. The CDR3 sequence: CSARGRPDTVAEAFF. CDR3 sequence (DNA): TGCAGTGCTAGAGGGCGTCCGGATACAGTGGCTGAAGCTTTCTTT.